The 19 T cell receptor beta chains presented below share a single source sample, sequenced in a study of CXCR3-negative and CXCR3-positive naive CD8 T cells. Study results and caveats: Compared with CXCR3-negative naive cells, CXCR3-positive naive cells showed more hydrophobic TRB CDR3s.

The libraries of TRB cDNA were prepared using 5' RACE with UMI labels. From the 5' RACE reads, TCRdb lists one entry per CDR3 protein and no DNA. The table counts 50,000 or so distinct CDR3 sequences; approximately 0.52% lies in the top ten. No cognate antigen is known for these TCRs. The source material was naive CXCR3+ CD8+ T cells from blood. Stated subset: CD45RO-CCR7+CD27+CD95- naive CD8+ T cells expressing CXCR3 (TNR3+). The origin of the receptors is a human donor in good health. Some clones in this sample may be carry-over from other donors' samples.

The V call is TRBV6-5, the J call TRBJ1-2; the TRBD1 assignment by TCRdb is unverifiable without DNA. The CDR3 is 13 residues long. From germline, CDR1 is MNHEY and CDR2 SVGAGI. CDR3 protein: CASSSTGTYGYTF.

V is TRBV30 and J is TRBJ2-7; TCRdb selects TRBD1, and the lack of DNA leaves this call unchecked. Germline V gene lookup returns CDR1 GTSNPN and CDR2 SVGIG (reference sequence). The CDR3 runs 15 residues. This chain's CDR3 is CAWSARQGSSYEQYF.

CDR3: CASSITQTGNTEAFF. V usage is TRBV19 and J usage is TRBJ1-1; TCRdb's D call, TRBD1, is unchecked because there is no DNA. Germline assignment: CDR1 LNHDA and CDR2 SQIVND (reference sequence). This CDR3 has 15 amino acids. The variable domain in full, with the rest retrieved from reference TRBV19 and TRBJ1-1, is DGGITQSPKYLFRKEGQNVTLSCEQNLNHDAMYWYRQDPGQGLRLIYYSQIVNDFQKGDIAEGYSVSREKKESFPLTVTSAQKNPTAFYLCASSITQTGNTEAFFGQGTRLTVV.

The V call is TRBV4-3, the J call TRBJ1-5; TCRdb names TRBD1, which stays unverified in the absence of DNA. The CDR3 consists of 16 residues. Germline V CDR1 and CDR2: LGHNA, YSLEER. This CDR3 is CASSQDWQGDNQPQHF.

The chain joins TRBV7-2 to TRBJ2-7. This CDR3 contains 12 residues. CDR1 SGHTA and CDR2 FQGNSA come from the germline V gene. Here the CDR3 reads CASRTMGYEQYF.

V is TRBV7-9 and J is TRBJ2-7; TCRdb's D gene call, TRBD1, goes unchecked for lack of DNA. Germline assignment: CDR1 SEHNR and CDR2 FQNEAQ (reference sequence). The CDR3 runs 15 residues. The CDR3 loop is CASSLEQGSFDEQYF.

The chain uses TRBV7-2 and TRBJ1-1. Germline lookup yields CDR1 SGHTA and CDR2 FQGNSA. The CDR3 runs 14 residues. The CDR3 reads CASSLTVDLTEAFF.

The chain couples TRBV7-9 to TRBJ2-7; there is no DNA to check the TCRdb D call of TRBD1. This CDR3 is 15 amino acids long. Germline-derived CDR1 and CDR2 are SEHNR and FQNEAQ (reference sequence). The CDR3 loop reads CASSPLYDRVYERYF.

The chain has TRBV6-5 and TRBJ1-6; TCRdb outputs TRBD1, but without DNA this stays unchecked. The length of the CDR3 is 12 residues. CDR1 is MNHEY and CDR2 is SVGAGI in the germline V gene. This CDR3 reads CATRQINSPLHF.

J is TRBJ1-2 and V is TRBV20-1; checking the TCRdb D call of TRBD1 is not possible without DNA. The CDR3 contains 14 residues. CDR1 and CDR2 (germline): DFQATT, SNEGSKA (reference sequence). The CDR3 loop reads CSASIRGGNYGYTF.

The chain couples TRBV12-3 or TRBV12-4 to TRBJ1-1; the D gene TCRdb calls, TRBD1, cannot be checked with no DNA. The CDR3 length is 16 residues. The chain's CDR3 is CASSPLPGSMNTEAFF.

The V and J genes are TRBV29-1 and TRBJ2-5; TCRdb lists TRBD1, though no DNA is available to test this call. The germline V gene has CDR1 SQVTM and CDR2 ANQGSEA. The CDR3 runs to 14 residues. The CDR3 loop reads CSVVGQGIAETQYF.

The CDR3 loop reads CASSVVSSGNEQFF. This sequence joins TRBV9 and TRBJ2-1; TCRdb names TRBD2, which stays unverified in the absence of DNA. CDR1 SGDLS and CDR2 YYNGEE come from the germline V gene. The CDR3 totals 14 residues.

CDR3 region: CASSAFPGLAPTDTQYF. The chain uses TRBV14 and TRBJ2-3; the TRBD2 assignment by TCRdb is unverifiable without DNA. Germline assignment: CDR1 SGHDN and CDR2 FVKESK. The CDR3 spans 17 residues.

The chain employs TRBV5-6 and TRBJ2-3; checking the TCRdb D call of TRBD2 is not possible without DNA. Germline CDR1 is SGHDT and CDR2 is YYEEEE. The CDR3 runs to 16 residues. The CDR3 reads CASSLRGGLFRDTQYF. The full variable domain, in which reference TRBV5-6 and TRBJ2-3 provide the parts outside the CDR3, is DAGVTQSPTHLIKTRGQQVTLRCSPKSGHDTVSWYQQALGQGPQFIFQYYEEEERQRGNFPDRFSGHQFPNYSSELNVNALLLGDSALYLCASSLRGGLFRDTQYFGPGTRLTVL.

The gene calls are TRBV5-1 and TRBJ2-7; TCRdb proposes TRBD1, but this gene call is untestable without DNA. The germline V gene has CDR1 SGHRS and CDR2 YFSETQ. The CDR3 extends over 14 amino acids. The CDR3 loop reads CASSSGLGDYEQYF.

The chain carries TRBV29-1 and TRBJ2-5; TCRdb selects TRBD1, and the lack of DNA leaves this call unchecked. The CDR3 runs 12 residues. Germline loops: CDR1 SQVTM, CDR2 ANQGSEA. CDR3: CSVVRTEETQYF.

This chain connects TRBV6-2 or TRBV6-3 to TRBJ2-1. Per the germline V gene, CDR1 is MNHEY and CDR2 is SVGEGT. The CDR3 extends over 15 amino acids. The CDR3 loop reads CASSYSISNYNEQFF.

This chain joins TRBV11-2 and TRBJ2-4; checking the TCRdb D call of TRBD2 is not possible without DNA. Per germline, CDR1 SGHAT and CDR2 FQNNGV. The CDR3 totals 15 residues. The CDR3: CASSFVTRVKNIQYF.